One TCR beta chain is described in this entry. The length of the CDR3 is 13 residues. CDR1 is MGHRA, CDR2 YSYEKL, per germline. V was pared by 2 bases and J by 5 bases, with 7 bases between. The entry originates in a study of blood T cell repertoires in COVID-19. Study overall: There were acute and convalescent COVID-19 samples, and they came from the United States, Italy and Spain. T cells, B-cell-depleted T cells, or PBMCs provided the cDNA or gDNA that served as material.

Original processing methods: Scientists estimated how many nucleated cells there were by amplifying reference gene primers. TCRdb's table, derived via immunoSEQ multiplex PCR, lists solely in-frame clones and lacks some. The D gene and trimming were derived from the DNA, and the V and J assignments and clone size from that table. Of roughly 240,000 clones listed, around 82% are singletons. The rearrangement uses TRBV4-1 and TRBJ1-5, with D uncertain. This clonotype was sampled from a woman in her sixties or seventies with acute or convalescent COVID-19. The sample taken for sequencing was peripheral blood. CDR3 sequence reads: CASSQLADQPQHF. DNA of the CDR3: TGCGCCAGCAGCCAACTAGCGGATCAGCCCCAGCATTTT.